This T cell receptor (beta chain) was sequenced for a study of shared clonotypes between healthy human individuals. Germline assignment: CDR1 SGHNT and CDR2 YYREEE (reference sequence). CDR3 length: 14 amino acids. The V end lost 1 base, the J end lost 3 bases, and 11 bases lay between the germline ends. Terminally differentiated effector memory CD45RA+ cells were excluded from the naive CD8 cells, which were CD45RO-negative and positively selected for CCR7. Deep-level running was used for the assay. Each replicate PCR on the sorted subsets used about 220 ng DNA (approximately 27,000 T cell genomes). Data came from immunoSEQ multiplex PCR; TCRdb stores just in-frame clones and leaves some out. The data contain approximately 590,000 clones, around 95% of them singletons.

The sequencing input was naive CD8+ T cells sorted from blood. This TCR was sampled from a woman in her 30s in good health. The rearrangement joins TRBV5-4 to TRBJ2-7; no clear D. As DNA, the CDR3 is TGTGCCAGCAGCTTGTGGCCTGGTATCTACGAGCAGTACTTC. Protein sequence: CASSLWPGIYEQYF.